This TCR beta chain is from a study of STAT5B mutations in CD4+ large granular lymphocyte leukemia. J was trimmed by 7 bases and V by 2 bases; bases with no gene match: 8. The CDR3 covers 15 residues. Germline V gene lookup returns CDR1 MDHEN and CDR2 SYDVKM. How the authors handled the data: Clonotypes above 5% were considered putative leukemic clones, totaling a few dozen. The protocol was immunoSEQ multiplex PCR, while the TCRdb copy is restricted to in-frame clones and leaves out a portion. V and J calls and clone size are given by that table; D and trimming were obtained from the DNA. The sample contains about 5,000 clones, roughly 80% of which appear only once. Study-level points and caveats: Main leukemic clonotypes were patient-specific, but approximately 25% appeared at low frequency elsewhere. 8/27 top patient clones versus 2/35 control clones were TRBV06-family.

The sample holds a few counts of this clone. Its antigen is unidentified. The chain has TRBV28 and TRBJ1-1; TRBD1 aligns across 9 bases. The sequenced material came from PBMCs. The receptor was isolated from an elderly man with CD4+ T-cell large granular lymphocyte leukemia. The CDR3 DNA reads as TGTGCCAGCAGTTTACCGTGGGACAGGGATCGTGAAGCTTTCTTT. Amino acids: CASSLPWDRDREAFF.